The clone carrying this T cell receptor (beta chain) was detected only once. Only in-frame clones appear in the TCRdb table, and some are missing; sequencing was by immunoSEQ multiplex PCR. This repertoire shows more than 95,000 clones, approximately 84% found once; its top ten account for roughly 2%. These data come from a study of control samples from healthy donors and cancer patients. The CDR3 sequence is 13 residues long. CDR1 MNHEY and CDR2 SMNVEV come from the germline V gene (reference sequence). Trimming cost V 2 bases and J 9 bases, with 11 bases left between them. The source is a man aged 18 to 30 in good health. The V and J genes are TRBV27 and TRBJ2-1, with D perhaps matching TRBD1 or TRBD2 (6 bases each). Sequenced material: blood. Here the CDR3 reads CASSLIGGTEQFF. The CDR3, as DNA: TGTGCCAGCAGTTTAATCGGGGGCACTGAGCAGTTCTTC.